The rows below give T cell receptor beta chains drawn from one sample of a study of cytotoxic CD8 clonotypes in ibrutinib-treated CLL. TCRdb keeps only in-frame clones here, not all; method: immunoSEQ multiplex PCR. The sample includes more than 60,000 clones, 75% to 90% of them seen just once. Sequencing was performed on PBMCs, taken after 24 months of ibrutinib treatment. The receptors stem from a human donor with chronic lymphocytic leukemia. Both conserved end residues are part of each CDR3. A D gene is named only where the DNA matches it firmly. Clone size, where shown, is once, few, many, or a class for clones that have expanded.

clone size | J gene | V gene | D gene | CDR3 DNA | CDR3 protein
. | TRBJ2-5 | TRBV7-2 | TRBD2 | TGTGCCAGCAGCTTAGAAGGTTCGGGAGGGAGGCAAGAGACCCAGTACTTC | CASSLEGSGGRQETQYF
. | TRBJ1-1 | TRBV30 | . | TGTGCCGGGTCGGGCGGGGCCACTGAAGCTTTCTTT | CAGSGGATEAFF
. | TRBJ2-3 | TRBV14 | . | TGTGCCAGCAGCCAACTCGGGGCGCAGGCCACAGATACGCAGTATTTT | CASSQLGAQATDTQYF
. | TRBJ2-7 | TRBV5-4 | TRBD1 | TGTGCCAGCAGCTTGTTACCGGGACAGGCCTACGAGCAGTACTTC | CASSLLPGQAYEQYF
. | TRBJ1-5 | TRBV7-9 | TRBD1 | TGTGCCAGCAGCCTTGGACAGGGTCGTGAGCCCCAGCATTTT | CASSLGQGREPQHF
. | TRBJ2-7 | TRBV27 | TRBD1 | TGTGCCAGCAGTCCCTACGGACAGGTCGTTTACTCCTACGAGCAGTACTTC | CASSPYGQVVYSYEQYF
. | TRBJ2-7 | TRBV19 | . | TGTGCCAGTAGTACCTCTCACGTCCAGCGGTTCGAGCAGTACTTC | CASSTSHVQRFEQYF
. | TRBJ2-1 | TRBV5-4 | TRBD2 | TGTGCCAGCAGCCACCCGGGACTACAAAATGAGCAGTTCTTC | CASSHPGLQNEQFF
. | TRBJ2-5 | TRBV20-1 | . | TGCAGTGCTGCTCCCAAAGAGACCCAGTACTTC | CSAAPKETQYF
few | TRBJ2-5 | TRBV30 | TRBD2 | TGTGCCTGGAGTAAAGCGGGGGGGGAGACCCAGTACTTC | CAWSKAGGETQYF
. | TRBJ2-7 | TRBV5-1 | . | TGCGCCAGCAGCCCGAGACAGGATGTCTCCTACGAGCAGTACTTC | CASSPRQDVSYEQYF
. | TRBJ1-5 | TRBV30 | . | TGTGCCTGGAGTGTACAGCAGGGTGGCAATCAGCCCCAGCATTTT | CAWSVQQGGNQPQHF
. | TRBJ1-3 | TRBV13 | TRBD1 | TGTGCCAGCAGCTGGACAGGGTTGGGGGGAGTAAACACCATATATTTT | CASSWTGLGGVNTIYF
. | TRBJ1-4 | TRBV9 | . | TGTGCCAGCAGCGTCGGGCAGGGTAGTGAAAAACTGTTTTTT | CASSVGQGSEKLFF
. | TRBJ1-5 | TRBV27 | TRBD1 | TGTGCCAGCAGTTTTCAGGGGGCAAGCAATCAGCCCCAGCATTTT | CASSFQGASNQPQHF
. | TRBJ1-2 | TRBV5-6 | . | TGTGCCAGCAGCTTTCTTGGGGGCGGGGATGGCTACACCTTC | CASSFLGGGDGYTF
. | TRBJ2-7 | TRBV30 | . | TGTGCCTGGAGTCACCGGGGGGCAGGCCTCTACTACGAGCAGTACTTC | CAWSHRGAGLYYEQYF
. | TRBJ2-1 | TRBV23-1 | TRBD1 | TGCGCCAGCAGTCAGCAAAACAGGGGGAGTAGTAGGAATGAGCAGTTCTTC | CASSQQNRGSSRNEQFF
. | TRBJ2-7 | TRBV7-2 | TRBD1 | TGTGCCAGCAGCTCGTACGACAGGGACGAGCAGTACTTC | CASSSYDRDEQYF
. | TRBJ2-7 | TRBV6-5 | TRBD2 | TGTGCCAGCAGTTCGACGGGGGGGAGTTCGGAGCAGTACTTC | CASSSTGGSSEQYF
many | TRBJ1-5 | TRBV19 | . | TGTGCCAGTAGTATAGATCATACAGGGTGGTTTGTGCCCCAGCATTTT | CASSIDHTGWFVPQHF
. | TRBJ2-2 | TRBV6-6 | . | TGTGCCAGCGGGTCCGGACTGGGGAACACCGGGGAGCTGTTTTTT | CASGSGLGNTGELFF
. | TRBJ2-1 | TRBV19 | TRBD2 | TGTGCCAGTAGTAAGGTTTGGACTAGCGGGAGGTACAATGAGCAGTTCTTC | CASSKVWTSGRYNEQFF
. | TRBJ2-7 | TRBV6-6 | TRBD1 | TGTGCCAGCAGGACGACAGGGGGGACCTACGAGCAGTACTTC | CASRTTGGTYEQYF
. | TRBJ1-2 | TRBV11-2 | . | TGTGCCAGCAGCCCCCATATATGGAATCAGGGGAACTATGGCTACACCTTC | CASSPHIWNQGNYGYTF
. | TRBJ2-2 | TRBV7-9 | . | TGTGCCAGCAGCTTAACGGGACTCACCGGGGAGCTGTTTTTT | CASSLTGLTGELFF
. | TRBJ2-7 | TRBV11-2 | . | TGTGCCAGCAGCCCGCCCGAGGTCCCCTACGAGCAGTACTTC | CASSPPEVPYEQYF
. | TRBJ2-7 | TRBV13 | TRBD2 | TGTGCCAGCAGCTTAGGCCTAAGGGCTAGCGGGAGGAGTGAGCAGTACTTC | CASSLGLRASGRSEQYF
. | TRBJ1-1 | TRBV5-1 | . | TGCGCCAGCAGCTACGGGCCAACGAACACTGAAGCTTTCTTT | CASSYGPTNTEAFF
. | TRBJ2-3 | TRBV7-9 | TRBD2 | TGTGTCAGCAGCTTAGGGAGCACTAGCGGGAGCCCAGATACGCAGTATTTT | CVSSLGSTSGSPDTQYF
. | TRBJ2-1 | TRBV5-1 | TRBD2 | TGCGCCAGCAGCCTCCCTGGACTAGCGGGAGACAATGAGCAGTTCTTC | CASSLPGLAGDNEQFF
. | TRBJ2-5 | TRBV4-1 | TRBD2 | TGCGCCAGCAGCCAGATTAGCGGGAGGGCCTCCCAAGAGACCCAGTACTTC | CASSQISGRASQETQYF
. | TRBJ1-5 | TRBV6-1 | . | TGTGCCGCCTTACAGGGAAAGGACTATGGGCCCCAGCATTTT | CAALQGKDYGPQHF
. | TRBJ2-3 | TRBV19 | TRBD2 | TGTGCCAGTAGACTAGCGGGAGAAAGGGCAGATACGCAGTATTTT | CASRLAGERADTQYF
. | TRBJ2-1 | TRBV4-1 | TRBD2 | TGCGCCAGCAGTCAAGGGGGACTAGCGGGAGTAGGTGCGTATGAGCAGTTCTTC | CASSQGGLAGVGAYEQFF
. | TRBJ2-1 | TRBV7-9 | TRBD1 | TGTGCCAGCAGCTCGGACTGGACAGGGGGTATGAATGAGCAGTTCTTC | CASSSDWTGGMNEQFF
. | TRBJ2-2 | TRBV7-2 | . | TGTGCCAGCAGCTTAGGGGGTAGGGGCACCGGGGAGCTGTTTTTT | CASSLGGRGTGELFF
. | TRBJ2-1 | TRBV28 | . | TGTGCCACCCGGGCCCTGCCCAATGAGCAGTTCTTC | CATRALPNEQFF
. | TRBJ2-5 | TRBV4-3 | TRBD1 | TGCGCCAGCAGCCAAACAGGGGGCCGGGAGACCCAGTACTTC | CASSQTGGRETQYF
few | TRBJ2-1 | TRBV19 | . | TGTGCCAGTGGCGGACGGCGGAGCTCCTACAATGAGCAGTTCTTC | CASGGRRSSYNEQFF
. | TRBJ2-7 | TRBV2 | . | TGTGCCAGCAGACAGGGTCGTGTCGAGCAGTACTTC | CASRQGRVEQYF
once | TRBJ1-1 | TRBV19 | TRBD1 | TGTGCCAGTAGTATGGCAGGGGGCCCAGAAGCTTTCTTT | CASSMAGGPEAFF
. | TRBJ1-1 | TRBV7-2 | . | TGTGCCAGCAGCTTAGGTCAGGGAAACACTGAAGCTTTCTTT | CASSLGQGNTEAFF
. | TRBJ2-7 | TRBV30 | . | TGTGCCTGGAGTGGGGGGACGTCCGAGCAGTACTTC | CAWSGGTSEQYF
once | TRBJ2-1 | TRBV30 | . | TGTGCCTGCGATGAGGACCGAACCTACAATGAGCAGTTCTTC | CACDEDRTYNEQFF
. | TRBJ1-4 | TRBV15 | . | TGTGCCACCAGCAGAGCCGGGCAGCGCAGTGTATTTTTT | CATSRAGQRSVFF
. | TRBJ2-1 | TRBV7-2 | . | TGTGCCAGCAGCTTAGGACCCAGGGATGAGCAGTTCTTC | CASSLGPRDEQFF
. | TRBJ2-2 | TRBV30 | . | TGTGCCTGGGAGGGGACAAACACCGGGGAGCTGTTTTTT | CAWEGTNTGELFF
. | TRBJ1-5 | TRBV7-2 | TRBD1 | TGTGCCAGCAGCCCGACAGGGGGCAATCAGCCCCAGCATTTT | CASSPTGGNQPQHF
. | TRBJ1-5 | TRBV18 | . | TGTGCCAGCTCACCGATTACGGGCAATCAGCCCCAGCATTTT | CASSPITGNQPQHF
. | TRBJ1-3 | TRBV6-6 | . | TGTGCCAGCAGTTACGGGGCCACCTCTGGAAACACCATATATTTT | CASSYGATSGNTIYF
. | TRBJ1-2 | TRBV14 | . | TGTGCCAGCAGCCAAGATAACAGGGCGGCACCCCTCTATGGCTACACCTTC | CASSQDNRAAPLYGYTF
. | TRBJ2-3 | TRBV18 | . | TGTGCCAGCTCACCCGAGCAAGTCCATGGGGATACGCAGTATTTT | CASSPEQVHGDTQYF
. | TRBJ2-7 | TRBV5-1 | TRBD1 | TGCGCCAGCAGCTACGGACAGGGGGGCCACGAGCAGTACTTC | CASSYGQGGHEQYF
. | TRBJ1-2 | TRBV4-3 | . | TGCGCCAGCAGCCAAGATCCCAGTAGTGGCTACACCTTC | CASSQDPSSGYTF
. | TRBJ1-2 | TRBV7-2 | TRBD1 | TGTGCCAGCAGCATCCACAGGGGAGCTAACTATGGCTACACCTTC | CASSIHRGANYGYTF
. | TRBJ2-7 | TRBV28 | TRBD1 | TGTGCCAGTTCGGACAGGGAGGACGAGCAGTACTTC | CASSDREDEQYF
. | TRBJ2-1 | TRBV7-2 | . | TGTGCCAGCAGCTTATGGGACAAGGGGCACAATGAGCAGTTCTTC | CASSLWDKGHNEQFF
. | TRBJ2-2 | TRBV11-2 | TRBD2 | TGTGCCAGCACCCTCCGGGGGGGGTACACCGGGGAGCTGTTTTTT | CASTLRGGYTGELFF
. | TRBJ2-7 | TRBV5-5 | TRBD1 | TGTGCCAGCAGCTGGACAGGGGAAGAGCAGTACTTC | CASSWTGEEQYF